These 6 T cell receptor beta chains were all obtained from the same sample, sequenced in a study of blood T cell repertoires in COVID-19. Using immunoSEQ multiplex PCR, the repertoire was profiled, and TCRdb retains in-frame clones only, with some absent. The sample consists of over 85,000 clones, around 87% of them appearing once. Source material: peripheral blood. Every receptor here comes from a woman at least 80 years old with acute or convalescent COVID-19.

V usage is TRBV6-2 or TRBV6-3 and J usage is TRBJ2-2; 9 nucleotides match TRBD2. In germline, CDR1 is MNHEY, CDR2 SVGEGT. The CDR3 is made up of 16 amino acids. V was pared by 4 bases and J by 2 bases, with 5 bases of the junction left unmatched. The CDR3 spells CASSSGTSRNTGELFF. The DNA for the CDR3 is TGTGCCAGCAGTTCCGGGACTAGCAGAAACACCGGGGAGCTGTTTTTT.

The V call is TRBV15, the J call TRBJ2-1; 9 bases match TRBD1. Germline values: CDR1 LNHNV, CDR2 YYDKDF (reference sequence). V was clipped by 8 bases and J by 0 bases; unmatched bases: 2. The CDR3 covers 14 residues. The CDR3 region is CATGTGSSYNEQFF. The CDR3, as DNA: TGTGCCACCGGGACAGGGAGCTCCTACAATGAGCAGTTCTTC.

The rearrangement links TRBV2 to TRBJ1-5, with 10 bases fitting TRBD1. Germline values: CDR1 SNHLY, CDR2 FYNNEI. This CDR3 contains 14 residues. V shed 8 bases and J 6 bases; nucleotides not matched to a gene: 7. CDR3 amino acids: CASGGTGESQPQHF. The CDR3 nucleotides read TGTGCCAGCGGTGGGACAGGGGAAAGTCAGCCCCAGCATTTT.

The V gene is TRBV7-6, the J gene TRBJ1-3, with 10 bases aligning to TRBD1. Germline V gives CDR1 SGHVS, CDR2 FNYEAQ. V shed 1 base and J 4 bases; nucleotides not matched to a gene: 13. The CDR3 sequence is 19 residues long. The CDR3 nucleotides are TGTGCCAGCAGCTTAGGACCACCGGGACAGGGGTTTGTCGGAAACACCATATATTTT. This encodes CASSLGPPGQGFVGNTIYF.

V is TRBV7-8 and J is TRBJ2-7, with D unclear. The CDR3 runs to 14 residues. Germline lookup yields CDR1 SGHVS and CDR2 FQNEAQ. Between the trimmed V and J ends, which lost 5 bases and 0 bases, there was a span of 11 bases. The CDR3 DNA is TGTGCCAGCAGCCGACCTTCGAGCTCCTACGAGCAGTACTTC. Its protein is CASSRPSSSYEQYF.

The chain combines TRBV7-3 with TRBJ2-1; TRBD1 matches at 9 bases. The V and J ends lost 5 bases and 8 bases, in that order; junction bases with no gene match: 13. Germline values: CDR1 SGHTA, CDR2 FQGTGA. The CDR3 runs to 16 residues. The CDR3 loop reads CASSLRSGQGRDEQFF. CDR3 in DNA: TGTGCCAGCAGCCTACGATCGGGACAGGGTAGAGATGAGCAGTTCTTC.